This TCR beta chain is drawn from a study of cytomegalovirus exposure and HLA in healthy donors. With respect to this clone: The antigen is unknown.

PCR employed 60 Vbeta and 13 Jbeta primers. Clones were sequenced by immunoSEQ multiplex PCR, and TCRdb holds only the in-frame ones, with some missing. This repertoire comprises around 74,000 clones; its ten largest clones make up about 5%. Study outcomes and limitations: For most TCR beta V segments, an earlier analysis put the productive rate at about 90% or about 30% of the time. Within the data, a cluster of highly shared sequence variants was likely a sequencing artifact.

Germline V gene sequence: CDR1 SGHRS, CDR2 YFSETQ. CDR3 length: 17 amino acids. Trimming at V came to 0 bases and at J to 3 bases, leaving 5 bases not matched to a gene. Sequenced material: PBMCs. The chain recombines TRBV5-1 with TRBJ2-1, with TRBD2 matching 11 bases. This sequence originates from a man aged 25-45 years in good health and CMV-seronegative. The CDR3 loop is CASSLGLAGSYYNEQFF. The CDR3 DNA follows: TGCGCCAGCAGCTTGGGACTAGCGGGATCATACTACAATGAGCAGTTCTTC.